This T cell receptor beta chain was identified during a study of technical replicates of blood from several donors. Sequencing was performed with immunoSEQ multiplex PCR; in TCRdb, only in-frame clones are kept and a portion is missing. In the table there are around 53,000 clones, roughly 90% of which are singletons. Germline CDR1 and CDR2: KGHSH and LQKENI. This CDR3 is 16 amino acids long. Between the trimmed V and J ends, which lost 2 bases and 4 bases, there was a span of 15 bases. The source of this sequence is a human donor in good health. Some clones in this sample may be carry-over from other donors' samples. The sample comprised PBMCs. V usage is TRBV18 and J usage is TRBJ1-3; maybe TRBD1 (6 bases). The CDR3 here is CASSPGRTGTGNTIYF. CDR3 coding DNA: TGTGCCAGCTCACCAGGCCGTACAGGGACCGGAAACACCATATATTTT.